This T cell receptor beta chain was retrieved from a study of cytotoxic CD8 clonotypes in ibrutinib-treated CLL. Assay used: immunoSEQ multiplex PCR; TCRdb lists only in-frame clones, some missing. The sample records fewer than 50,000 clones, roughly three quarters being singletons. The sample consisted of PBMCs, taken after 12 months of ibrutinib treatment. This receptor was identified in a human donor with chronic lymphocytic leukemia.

CDR3 in amino acids: CASSRDGRADNEQFF. The CDR3 DNA reads as TGTGCCAGCAGCCGGGATGGAAGGGCCGACAATGAGCAGTTCTTC. The V and J genes are TRBV7-9 and TRBJ2-1, with a weak D call TRBD2 (5 bases). The CDR3 runs to 15 residues. V was cut by 5 bases and J by 5 bases, with 16 bases left in between. CDR1 is SEHNR, CDR2 FQNEAQ, per germline (reference sequence).